One sample yielded the 15 T cell receptor beta chains listed below, sequenced in a study of T cell responses to AZD1222 COVID-19 vaccine (dated by TCRdb to the early 2020s). The library came from the immunoSEQ multiplex PCR assay. As stored in TCRdb, this immuneACCESS dataset retains in-frame rearrangements with V and J assigned. A fraction of the clones does not appear; measured against another copy, unresolved V genes explain less than half of the discrepancy, and the remainder lacks a known reason. In all, the sample holds over 150,000 clones, and 90% to 95% of those were seen once. Around 3.6% of the sample belongs to the ten largest clones. The time point label, read with the paper, signifies: about 28 days (+/-7) after the second vaccine dose. Sample: peripheral blood, taken 28 days after the second AZD1222 dose. These receptors came from an adult who received the AZD1222 COVID-19 vaccine.

This rearrangement joins TRBV7-9 to TRBJ2-2; D possibly corresponds to TRBD1 (5 bases). V lost 7 bases, J lost 1 base, and 19 bases lay in between. Germline CDR1 is SEHNR and CDR2 is FQNEAQ (reference sequence). The CDR3 consists of 17 residues. CDR3: CASNVDKSPVNTGELFF. Written as DNA, the CDR3 is TGTGCCAGCAACGTGGACAAATCCCCCGTGAACACCGGGGAGCTGTTTTTT.

The chain has TRBV19 and TRBJ1-3; D is possibly TRBD1 (5 bases). CDR3 length equals 16 residues. The germline V and J ends were trimmed by 1 base and 2 bases, with 12 bases remaining between them. Germline V gene data show CDR1 as LNHDA and CDR2 as SQIVND (reference sequence). The CDR3 bases are TGTGCCAGTAGTATAGGAGGGACCCTGCCTGGAAACACCATATATTTT. It specifies CASSIGGTLPGNTIYF.

The genes are TRBV19 and TRBJ1-5, with 9 bases fitting TRBD1. The CDR3 has 15 residues. Germline V gene data show CDR1 as LNHDA and CDR2 as SQIVND (reference sequence). The ends lost 4 bases at V and 6 bases at J; junction bases unmatched: 7. Here the CDR3 reads CASSTEQGALQPQHF. DNA of the CDR3: TGTGCCAGTAGTACAGAACAGGGGGCCCTTCAGCCCCAGCATTTT.

Regarding this clone: At one end the junction does not follow the germline gene, possibly because of a read error. V and J are TRBV5-1 and TRBJ2-1; tentatively, D is TRBD1 or TRBD2 (5 bases each). The CDR3 sequence is 14 residues long. Germline loops: CDR1 SGHRS, CDR2 YFSETQ. CDR3 protein: CASSLGEPRAEQFF. The CDR3 nucleotides are TGCGCCAGCAGTTTGGGGGAGCCCCGAGCTGAGCAGTTCTTC.

The rearrangement joins TRBV28 to TRBJ1-4, with D possibly matching TRBD1 (6 bases). Trimming removed 3 bases at V and 8 bases at J, with 10 bases between. The CDR3 sequence is 13 residues long. CDR1 is MDHEN, CDR2 SYDVKM, per germline. CDR3 nucleotides: TGTGCCAGCAGTTTCCCCAGGGGAGAAAAACTGTTTTTT. Its translation: CASSFPRGEKLFF.

The chain uses TRBV10-3 and TRBJ2-7, with 11 nucleotides matching TRBD1. V trimming: 7 bases; J trimming: 6 bases; junction bases outside the gene matches: 8. The CDR3 extends over 14 amino acids. Germline CDR1 reads ENHRY; CDR2 reads SYGVKD. The DNA of the CDR3 is TGTGCCATCACCCCCGGGACAGGGGGAAGCGAGCAGTACTTC. As protein: CAITPGTGGSEQYF.

The chain employs TRBV28 and TRBJ2-1; possible D gene TRBD2, 5 bases. The length of the CDR3 is 14 residues. Germline V gene lookup returns CDR1 MDHEN and CDR2 SYDVKM. Trimming removed 6 bases from V and 10 bases from J, with 19 bases in between. The CDR3 is CASRPPELAGEQFF. The CDR3 DNA reads as TGTGCCAGCAGACCCCCGGAGCTAGCAGGCGAGCAGTTCTTC. The variable domain in full, completed from reference TRBV28 and TRBJ2-1, reads DVKVTQSSRYLVKRTGEKVFLECVQDMDHENMFWYRQDPGLGLRLIYFSYDVKMKEKGDIPEGYSVSREKKERFSLILESASTNQTSMYLCASRPPELAGEQFFGPGTRLTVL.

The chain links TRBV9 to TRBJ2-2; D gene unclear. Germline-derived CDR1 and CDR2 are SGDLS and YYNGEE. V was cut by 0 bases and J by 5 bases, with 5 bases left in between. The CDR3 consists of 13 residues. The DNA of the CDR3 is TGTGCCAGCAGCGTAGTCGCGACCGGGGAGCTGTTTTTT. Translated: CASSVVATGELFF.

The chain has TRBV7-9 and TRBJ2-5; possibly TRBD2 for D (7 bases). This CDR3 is built from 14 residues. Germline-derived CDR1 and CDR2 are SEHNR and FQNEAQ (reference sequence). V lost 5 bases and J 6 bases, leaving 16 bases between the germline ends. CDR3 sequence reads: CASSPRGAGKTQYF. The CDR3 bases are TGTGCCAGCAGCCCTCGGGGGGCTGGAAAGACCCAGTACTTC.

The chain uses TRBV28 and TRBJ2-1; 10 positions agree with TRBD1. The germline V gene has CDR1 MDHEN and CDR2 SYDVKM. This CDR3 has 21 amino acids. V lost 5 bases, J lost 12 bases, and 31 bases stayed unmatched. CDR3 sequence reads: CASSLTRQGAVLGGSLEGQFF. CDR3 coding DNA: TGTGCCAGCAGTCTCACTAGACAGGGGGCGGTGTTGGGCGGCAGCCTTGAGGGGCAGTTCTTC.

This sequence joins TRBV5-4 and TRBJ1-1; D is undetermined. Germline V gene sequence: CDR1 SGHNT, CDR2 YYREEE (reference sequence). The CDR3 has 16 residues. V was pared by 1 base and J by 4 bases, with 17 bases between. In DNA form, the CDR3 reads TGTGCCAGCAGCTTGTCCCCATCAGGAACGGGCACTGAAGCTTTCTTT. As protein: CASSLSPSGTGTEAFF.

The rearrangement links TRBV5-1 to TRBJ2-5; D gene uncertain. Per germline, CDR1 SGHRS and CDR2 YFSETQ. The V and J ends lost 2 bases and 5 bases respectively, with 16 bases between them. The CDR3 consists of 15 residues. The CDR3 sequence: CASSFSQALWETQYF. In DNA form, the CDR3 reads TGCGCCAGCAGCTTCTCCCAGGCACTTTGGGAGACCCAGTACTTC.

V usage is TRBV10-3 and J usage is TRBJ2-1, with D possibly being TRBD2 (5 bases). This CDR3 comprises 13 residues. Germline CDR1 reads ENHRY; CDR2 reads SYGVKD. The V end was cut by 6 bases, the J end by 6 bases, with 12 bases between. The CDR3 sequence: CAIRPTSFNEQFF. For the CDR3, the DNA is TGTGCCATCAGACCTACTAGTTTCAATGAGCAGTTCTTC.

J is TRBJ1-6 and V is TRBV7-2, with a tentative D call TRBD1 (6 bases). Germline CDR1 reads SGHTA; CDR2 reads FQGNSA. Trimming left V 1 base short and J 7 bases short, with 8 bases between. The CDR3 totals 14 residues. DNA for the CDR3: TGTGCCAGCAGCTTAGTACAGGGAAATTCACCCCTCCACTTT. It encodes CASSLVQGNSPLHF. Full variable domain (rest looked up from reference TRBV7-2 and TRBJ1-6): GAGVSQSPSNKVTEKGKDVELRCDPISGHTALYWYRQSLGQGLEFLIYFQGNSAPDKSGLPSDRFSAERTGGSVSTLTIQRTQQEDSAVYLCASSLVQGNSPLHFGNGTRLTVT.

The rearrangement uses TRBV28 and TRBJ1-5; D possibly corresponds to TRBD1 (5 bases). V lost 2 bases to trimming and J lost 9 bases, with 11 bases between them. Per the germline V gene, CDR1 is MDHEN and CDR2 is SYDVKM. This CDR3 is built from 13 residues. CDR3 nucleotide sequence: TGTGCCAGCAGTTTACGTGGTACAGGGCCCCAGCATTTT. Its translation is CASSLRGTGPQHF.